A selection of T cell receptor beta chains follows, all from one sample in a study of blood T cell repertoires in COVID-19. Sequencing used immunoSEQ multiplex PCR; TCRdb keeps in-frame clones, though not all of them. The sample contains 350,000 to 400,000 clones, approximately 90% of which appear only once. The sample comprised PBMCs or T cells enriched from blood (not recorded which). These receptors all stem from a woman between 18 and 30 years old who had recovered from COVID-19. Each CDR3 is given with its conserved first and last residue. The D gene is left open where the match is weak. Clone size is not always given. Where it is, it says once, few, many or a class for expanded clones.

D | J | V | size | DNA | CDR3
- | TRBJ1-2 | TRBV18 | - | TGTGCCAGCTCACCCCCTGAGGCCTATGGCTACACCTTC | CASSPPEAYGYTF
- | TRBJ1-2 | TRBV7-3 | - | TGTGCCAGCAGCTCCCCACTGGGGGGATCTAACTATGGCTACACCTTC | CASSSPLGGSNYGYTF
- | TRBJ1-1 | TRBV9 | once | TGTGCCAGCAGCGTCTGGCTGAACACTGAAGCTTTCTTT | CASSVWLNTEAFF
TRBD1 | TRBJ1-6 | TRBV27 | once | TGTGCCAGCAGACTAGGCCCGGGACAGTATAATTCACCCCTCCACTTT | CASRLGPGQYNSPLHF
- | TRBJ2-7 | TRBV3-1/TRBV3-2 | - | TGTGCCAGCAGCCAAGATCCCCAGGTCTACGAGCAGTACTTC | CASSQDPQVYEQYF
- | TRBJ1-2 | TRBV5-6 | - | TGTGCCAGCAGCTTCTCTAACTATGGCTACACCTTC | CASSFSNYGYTF
TRBD1 | TRBJ1-5 | TRBV18 | - | TGTGCCAGCTCACCACAGGGGGCCGGTCAGCCCCAGCATTTT | CASSPQGAGQPQHF
TRBD1 | TRBJ1-2 | TRBV29-1 | - | TGCAGCGTTCCGGACAGGAACCCGACTAACTATGGCTACACCTTC | CSVPDRNPTNYGYTF
TRBD1 | TRBJ1-2 | TRBV6-1 | - | TGTGCCAGCAGTGAAGTGGGGACAGGGTCCTATGGCTACACCTTC | CASSEVGTGSYGYTF
- | TRBJ2-2 | TRBV11-3 | - | TGTGCCAGCAGCGGTGTCGGGAACACCGGGGAGCTGTTTTTT | CASSGVGNTGELFF
- | TRBJ1-5 | TRBV7-3 | - | TGTGCCAGCAGCTTAACAGGATTAGGAGGACAGCCCCAGCATTTT | CASSLTGLGGQPQHF
TRBD2 | TRBJ2-3 | TRBV23-1 | - | TGCGCCAGCAGTCAATGCCCAACGACTAGCGGAAACACAGATACGCAGTATTTT | CASSQCPTTSGNTDTQYF
- | TRBJ2-6 | TRBV7-9 | - | TGTGCCAGCCGTTCGTCTGGGGCCAACGTCCTGACTTTC | CASRSSGANVLTF
- | TRBJ1-1 | TRBV25-1 | - | TGTGCCAGCGTCACGACCGGGGTGAACACTGAAGCTTTCTTT | CASVTTGVNTEAFF
- | TRBJ1-5 | TRBV5-1 | once | TGCGCCAGCAGCTTTAACGGAGATAGCAATCAGCCCCAGCATTTT | CASSFNGDSNQPQHF
- | TRBJ1-1 | TRBV7-9 | - | TGTGCCAGCAGCTTACCTCCGGGACACCTGAACACTGAAGCTTTCTTT | CASSLPPGHLNTEAFF
TRBD1 | TRBJ1-1 | TRBV5-1 | - | TGCGCCAGCAGCTCGCACAGGGGGAACACTGAAGCTTTCTTT | CASSSHRGNTEAFF
TRBD1 | TRBJ1-6 | TRBV6-5 | - | TGTGCCAGCGTGGGACAGTATAATTCACCCCTCCACTTT | CASVGQYNSPLHF
- | TRBJ1-4 | TRBV5-1 | - | TGCGCCAGCAGCTTGGGCAGGGCAACTAATGAAAAACTGTTTTTT | CASSLGRATNEKLFF
TRBD1 | TRBJ1-1 | TRBV19 | - | TGTGCCATTTCCGGGACAGGGAGGTCTGAAGCTTTCTTT | CAISGTGRSEAFF
TRBD2 | TRBJ2-3 | TRBV3-1/TRBV3-2 | - | TGTGCCAGCGCCACTATGCGGGGGGCCCCAGATACGCAGTATTTT | CASATMRGAPDTQYF
- | TRBJ1-5 | TRBV5-5 | - | TGTGCCAGCAGCTTGCGGGGGGGGAATCAGCCCCAGCATTTT | CASSLRGGNQPQHF
- | TRBJ2-1 | TRBV5-1 | few | TGCGCCAGCAGCTTGGTGTTCGGCTCCTACAATGAGCAGTTCTTC | CASSLVFGSYNEQFF
- | TRBJ1-2 | TRBV7-9 | - | TGTGCCAGCAGCTTCGGGCAGGGAGGTAACTATGGCTACACCTTC | CASSFGQGGNYGYTF
TRBD1 | TRBJ1-6 | TRBV6-5 | - | TGTGCCAGCAGCCGGGACAGGGAAAATTCACCCCTCCACTTT | CASSRDRENSPLHF
- | TRBJ1-3 | TRBV3-1/TRBV3-2 | - | TGTGCCAGCAGCCAAGATCTGGGGGCCCGAAACACCATATATTTT | CASSQDLGARNTIYF
TRBD2 | TRBJ2-2 | TRBV7-8 | - | TGTGCCAGCAGCTCCGGACTAGCGGGGGGGCGCGACGGGGAGCTGTTTTTT | CASSSGLAGGRDGELFF
TRBD1 | TRBJ2-5 | TRBV5-1 | - | TGCGCCAGCAGCCCGGACAGGGGGCAAGAGACCCAGTACTTC | CASSPDRGQETQYF
- | TRBJ2-1 | TRBV28 | - | TGTGCCAGCAGTTCCCCGGGATCGCATACAAATGAGCAGTTCTTC | CASSSPGSHTNEQFF
TRBD1 | TRBJ1-4 | TRBV7-9 | - | TGTGCCAGCAGCTTAGCGGACAGGGGGCCAGGAAAACTGTTTTTT | CASSLADRGPGKLFF
- | TRBJ1-6 | TRBV9 | - | TGTGCCAGCACGCGACAGGAAGAGTCACCCCTCCACTTT | CASTRQEESPLHF
- | TRBJ1-2 | TRBV3-1/TRBV3-2 | - | TGTGCCAGCAGCCAAGATCCCTCTAACTATGGCTACACCTTC | CASSQDPSNYGYTF
- | TRBJ2-5 | TRBV2 | - | TGTGCCAGTTCGAGGGAACAGGGCGTTGGAGAGACCCAGTACTTC | CASSREQGVGETQYF
- | TRBJ1-5 | TRBV5-1 | few | TGCGCCAGCAGCTTGGTCGGGGATCCTGGACAGCCCCAGCATTTT | CASSLVGDPGQPQHF
- | TRBJ1-1 | TRBV3-1/TRBV3-2 | - | TGTGCCAGCAGCCGACAGTACTACACTGAAGCTTTCTTT | CASSRQYYTEAFF
TRBD1 | TRBJ1-4 | TRBV28 | once | TGTGCCAGCAGTTCCAGGGGGGCCGCAACTAATGAAAAACTGTTTTTT | CASSSRGAATNEKLFF
TRBD2 | TRBJ2-5 | TRBV3-1/TRBV3-2 | - | TGTGCCAGCAGCCAACTGGGGGGGTCCCAGTACTTC | CASSQLGGSQYF
TRBD1 | TRBJ2-7 | TRBV6-5 | - | TGTGCCAGCACCCCCGCGGGACAGGGCTACGAGCAGTACTTC | CASTPAGQGYEQYF
- | TRBJ1-1 | TRBV19 | once | TGTGCCAGTAGTACAGGTCTGAACACTGAAGCTTTCTTT | CASSTGLNTEAFF
- | TRBJ1-1 | TRBV3-1/TRBV3-2 | - | TGTGCCAGCAGACCGAGAGTGAACACTGAAGCTTTCTTT | CASRPRVNTEAFF
TRBD1 | TRBJ2-7 | TRBV7-9 | once | TGTGCCAGCAGCGCCGGCTCAACAGGGGGAGGCTCCTACGAGCAGTACTTC | CASSAGSTGGGSYEQYF
- | TRBJ2-4 | TRBV5-4 | - | TGTGCCAGCAGCTTGGGAGTTGGGCCAGGGAACATTCAGTACTTC | CASSLGVGPGNIQYF
TRBD2 | TRBJ2-7 | TRBV19 | - | TGTGCCAGTAGTATGTCTCGGACTAGCGGGGGGAAGCAGTACTTC | CASSMSRTSGGKQYF
- | TRBJ2-2 | TRBV27 | - | TGTGCCAGCAGCTCGGGACAAGGCTACACCGGGGAGCTGTTTTTT | CASSSGQGYTGELFF
- | TRBJ1-2 | TRBV6-5 | once | TGTGCCAGCAGGCCCTGGCGGGAGACGAATGGCTACACCTTC | CASRPWRETNGYTF
- | TRBJ1-2 | TRBV28 | - | TGTGCCAGCGGCCCTGGGAGTGTCGGGTATGGCTACACCTTC | CASGPGSVGYGYTF
- | TRBJ1-2 | TRBV27 | - | TGTGCCAGCAGTTTCTACGGCGGGAACTATGGCTACACCTTC | CASSFYGGNYGYTF
TRBD2 | TRBJ2-1 | TRBV10-1 | - | TGCGCCAGCAGTGACCAATTCACTAGCGGGGAGCAGTTCTTC | CASSDQFTSGEQFF
TRBD2 | TRBJ2-2 | TRBV11-2 | - | TGTGCCAGCAGCTGGAGCGGGGTTTACACCGGGGAGCTGTTTTTT | CASSWSGVYTGELFF
TRBD1 | TRBJ1-2 | TRBV27 | - | TGTGCCAGCAGGACCCCGGGACAGGGCTCTTATGGCTACACCTTC | CASRTPGQGSYGYTF
TRBD2 | TRBJ2-3 | TRBV28 | - | TGTGCCAGCCAACAAACGGGACTAGCCAACACAGATACGCAGTATTTT | CASQQTGLANTDTQYF
- | TRBJ2-7 | TRBV6-5 | - | TGTGCCAGCAGTCAGACTACAGGGAACCCCTACGAGCAGTACTTC | CASSQTTGNPYEQYF
- | TRBJ1-3 | TRBV2 | few | TGTGCCAGCAGTGTACAGCCCTTGTCTGGAAACACCATATATTTT | CASSVQPLSGNTIYF
TRBD2 | TRBJ2-2 | TRBV6-5 | - | TGTGCCAGCAGCCAGGGCGCGGGGGTCTCCGGGGAGCTGTTTTTT | CASSQGAGVSGELFF
- | TRBJ2-7 | TRBV27 | - | TGTGCCAGCAGTTTATCGATTCCCAGGGTAGGGTCGGACGAGCAGTACTTC | CASSLSIPRVGSDEQYF
- | TRBJ1-1 | TRBV11-2 | - | TGTGCCAGCAGCTTTGACAGGCAAAACACTGAAGCTTTCTTT | CASSFDRQNTEAFF
TRBD2 | TRBJ2-7 | TRBV7-9 | - | TGTGCCAGCAGCTTAGGCGGGGGAAGCAACTACGAGCAGTACTTC | CASSLGGGSNYEQYF
- | TRBJ2-7 | TRBV30 | - | TGTGCCTGGAGTGAGGCGGACGAGCAGTACTTC | CAWSEADEQYF